This T cell receptor (beta chain) was retrieved from a study of CD8+ T cells in alopecia areata. The overall study: Treated patients were dosed with oral tofacitinib, taking 5 to 10 mg twice daily. Tofacitinib administration persisted for 6 to 18 months, succeeded by 6 months off drug. Study-wide results and caveats: Clonality in lesional scalp, especially alopecia totalis/universalis, exceeded that of normal scalp.

cDNA reverse transcribed from extracted RNA served as the sequencing template. Libraries were prepared by immunoSEQ multiplex PCR; TCRdb keeps only in-frame clonotypes and omits some of them. The table shows about 150,000 clones, with 85% to 90% occurring only once. Notes on this clone: The antigen is undetermined.

The V and J ends lost 1 base and 5 bases respectively, with 9 bases between them. The CDR3 loop spans 13 amino acids. Germline V gene lookup returns CDR1 SEHNR and CDR2 FQNEAQ (reference sequence). The origin of this receptor is a human donor with alopecia areata. Material: CD8+ T cells sorted from blood, obtained at week 0. V usage is TRBV7-9 and J usage is TRBJ2-7; possibly TRBD2 for D (5 bases). CDR3 sequence: CASSLDGKDEQYF. DNA of the CDR3: TGTGCCAGCAGCTTAGACGGGAAGGACGAGCAGTACTTC.